One and the same sample provided the 9 T cell receptor beta chains below, sequenced in a study of response to subunit inactivated influenza vaccine. MiXCR was run by TCRdb on the RT-PCR reads, yielding one entry per CDR3 protein. The sample contains about 800,000 distinct CDR3 sequences, 21% of which appear only once. Here the sequenced sample was PBMCs from blood, taken 5 days after vaccination. The source of these receptors is a man in his forties or fifties who received an inactivated influenza vaccine.

V gene TRBV7-3 combines with J gene TRBJ2-5; the match to TRBD1 covers 7 bases. The CDR3 runs 16 residues. Germline V gives CDR1 SGHTA, CDR2 FQGTGA. The trim removed 2 bases at V and 4 bases at J, leaving 10 bases unmatched. The chain's CDR3 is CASSLVWIWDRETQYF. CDR3 sequence (DNA): TGTGCCAGCAGCTTAGTATGGATTTGGGACAGAGAGACCCAGTACTTC.

The chain recombines TRBV21-1 with TRBJ2-7; the D segment call TRBD1 is taken from the table without a DNA check. TRBV21-1 is a pseudogene. The CDR3 loop spans 16 amino acids. CDR3 region: CASSKVGRDGPYEQYF. As DNA, the CDR3 is TGTGCCAGCAGCAAAGTGGGTCGGGACGGACCCTACGAGCAGTACTTC.

This rearrangement joins TRBV27 to TRBJ1-4; TRBD1 matches 8 bases. The CDR3 contains 16 residues. Germline lookup yields CDR1 MNHEY and CDR2 SMNVEV (reference sequence). The V segment lost 7 bases and the J segment 1 base; nucleotides outside the gene matches: 8. This chain's CDR3 is CASTVTGGITNEKLFF. The CDR3 coding sequence is TGTGCCAGCACCGTTACAGGGGGTATAACTAATGAAAAACTGTTTTTT.

The chain is built from TRBV7-9 and TRBJ2-3; a weak D match, TRBD2 (6 bases). The CDR3 contains 13 residues. The germline gives CDR1 SEHNR, CDR2 FQNEAQ (reference sequence). Deletions cut 5 bases from V and 7 bases from J, with 13 bases between. DNA of the CDR3: TGTGCCAGCAGCGCCCGGGGGTTGCATACGCAGTATTTT. Amino acid sequence: CASSARGLHTQYF.

The chain recombines TRBV7-9 with TRBJ2-2; TRBD1 agrees at 7 bases. This CDR3 comprises 14 residues. V dropped 4 bases and J dropped 3; count of bases not matched to a gene: 2. Germline values: CDR1 SEHNR, CDR2 FQNEAQ (reference sequence). Written as DNA, the CDR3 is TGTGCCAGCAGCTGGGGGACAGACACCGGGGAGCTGTTTTTT. Amino acids: CASSWGTDTGELFF.

This chain links TRBV25-1 with TRBJ2-2; no firm D call. The CDR3 covers 14 residues. From germline, CDR1 is MGHDK and CDR2 SYGVNS. Trimming removed 0 bases at V and 0 bases at J, with 2 bases between. The CDR3 nucleotides are TGTGCCAGCAGTGAATATTCGAACACCGGGGAGCTGTTTTTT. It codes for CASSEYSNTGELFF.

The V call is TRBV7-2, the J call TRBJ1-1; no definite D call. Germline V gene lookup returns CDR1 SGHTA and CDR2 FQGNSA. The CDR3 spans 13 residues. The V and J ends lost 5 bases and 4 bases respectively, with 11 bases between them. The CDR3 nucleotides are TGTGCCAGCAGCGCTAGCACGGGCACTGAAGCTTTCTTT. It is translated as CASSASTGTEAFF.

The chain has TRBV15 and TRBJ2-1, with 13 bases fitting TRBD2. Germline V gives CDR1 LNHNV, CDR2 YYDKDF (reference sequence). This CDR3 comprises 16 residues. V trimming: 4 bases; J trimming: 5 bases; junction bases outside the gene matches: 5. The CDR3 DNA reads TGTGCCACCAGCATCGGACTAGCGGGAGTTGACAATGAGCAGTTCTTC. Translated, it gives CATSIGLAGVDNEQFF.

This clonotype was observed a handful of times. The chain couples TRBV5-1 to TRBJ2-7; tentatively, D is TRBD2 (7 bases). V gave up 4 bases and J gave up 5 bases, with 22 bases separating them. Germline V CDR1 and CDR2: SGHRS, YFSETQ. The CDR3 has 16 residues. CDR3 sequence reads: CASSLAGGDIFHEQYF. The DNA of the CDR3 is TGCGCCAGCAGCCTGGCTGGGGGGGACATCTTCCACGAGCAGTACTTC.